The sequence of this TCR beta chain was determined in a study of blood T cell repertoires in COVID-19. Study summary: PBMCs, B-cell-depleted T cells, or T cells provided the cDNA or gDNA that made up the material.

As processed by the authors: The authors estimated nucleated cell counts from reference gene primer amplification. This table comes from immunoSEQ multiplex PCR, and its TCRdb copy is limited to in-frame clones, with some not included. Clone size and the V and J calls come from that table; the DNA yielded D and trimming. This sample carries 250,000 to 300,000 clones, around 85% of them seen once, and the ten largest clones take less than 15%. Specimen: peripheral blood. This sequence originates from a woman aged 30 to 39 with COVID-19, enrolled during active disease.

The CDR3 nucleotides are TGTGCCAGTAGTATGGGGGGGGCTTCCACAGATACGCAGTATTTT. It encodes CASSMGGASTDTQYF. This chain uses TRBV19 with TRBJ2-3; maybe TRBD2 (7 bases). CDR1 LNHDA and CDR2 SQIVND come from the germline V gene (reference sequence). The CDR3 has 15 amino acids. The V end lost 3 bases, the J end lost 2 bases, and 12 bases lay between the germline ends.